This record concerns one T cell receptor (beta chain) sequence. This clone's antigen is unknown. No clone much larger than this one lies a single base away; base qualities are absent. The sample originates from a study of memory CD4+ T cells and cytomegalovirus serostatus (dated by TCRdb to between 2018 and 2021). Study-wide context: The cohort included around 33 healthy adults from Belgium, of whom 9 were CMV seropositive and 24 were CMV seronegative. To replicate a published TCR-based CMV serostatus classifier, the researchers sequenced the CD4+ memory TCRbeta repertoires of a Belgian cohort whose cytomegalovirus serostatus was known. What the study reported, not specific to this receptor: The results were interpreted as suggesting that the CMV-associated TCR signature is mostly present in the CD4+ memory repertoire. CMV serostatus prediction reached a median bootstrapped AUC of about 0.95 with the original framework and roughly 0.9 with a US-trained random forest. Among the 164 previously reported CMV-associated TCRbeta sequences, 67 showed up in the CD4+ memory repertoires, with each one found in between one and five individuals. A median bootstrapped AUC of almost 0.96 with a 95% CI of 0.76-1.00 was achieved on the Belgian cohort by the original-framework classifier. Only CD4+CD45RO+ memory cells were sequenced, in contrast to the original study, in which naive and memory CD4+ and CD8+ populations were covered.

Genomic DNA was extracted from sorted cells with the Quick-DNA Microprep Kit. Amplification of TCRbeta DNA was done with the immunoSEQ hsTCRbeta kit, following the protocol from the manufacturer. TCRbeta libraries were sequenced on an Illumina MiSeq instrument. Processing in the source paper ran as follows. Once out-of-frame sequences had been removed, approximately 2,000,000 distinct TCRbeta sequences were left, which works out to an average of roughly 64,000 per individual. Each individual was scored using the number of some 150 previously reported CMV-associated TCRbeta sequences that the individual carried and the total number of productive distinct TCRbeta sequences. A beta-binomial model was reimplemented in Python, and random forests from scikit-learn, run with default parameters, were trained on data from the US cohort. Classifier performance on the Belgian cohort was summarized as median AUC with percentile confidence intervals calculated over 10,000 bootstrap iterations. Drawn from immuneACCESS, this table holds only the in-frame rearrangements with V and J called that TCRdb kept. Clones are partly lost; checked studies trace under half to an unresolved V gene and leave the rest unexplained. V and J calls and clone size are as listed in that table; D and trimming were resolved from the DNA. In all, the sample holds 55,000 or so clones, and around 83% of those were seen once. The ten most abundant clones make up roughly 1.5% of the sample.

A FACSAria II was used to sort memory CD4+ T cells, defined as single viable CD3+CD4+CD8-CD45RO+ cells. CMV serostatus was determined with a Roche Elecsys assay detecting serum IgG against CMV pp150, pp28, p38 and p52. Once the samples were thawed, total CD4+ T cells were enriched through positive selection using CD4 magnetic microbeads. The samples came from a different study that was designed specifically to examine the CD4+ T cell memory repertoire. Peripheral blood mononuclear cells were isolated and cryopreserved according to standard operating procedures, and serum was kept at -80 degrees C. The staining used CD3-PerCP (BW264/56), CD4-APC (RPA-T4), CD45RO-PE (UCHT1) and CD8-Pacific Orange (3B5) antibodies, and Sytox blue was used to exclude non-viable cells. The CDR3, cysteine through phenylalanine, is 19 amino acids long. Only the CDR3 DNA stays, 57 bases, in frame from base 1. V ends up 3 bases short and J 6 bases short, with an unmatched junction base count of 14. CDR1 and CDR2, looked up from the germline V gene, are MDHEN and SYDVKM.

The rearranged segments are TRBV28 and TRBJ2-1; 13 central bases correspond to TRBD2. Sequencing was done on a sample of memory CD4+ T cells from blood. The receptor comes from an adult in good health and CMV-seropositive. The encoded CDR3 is CASSLRLAGGGGGTNEQFF. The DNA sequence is TGTGCCAGCAGTTTGCGACTAGCGGGAGGTGGGGGGGGAACCAATGAGCAGTTCTTC.